This T cell receptor beta chain was sequenced in a study of blood T cell repertoires in COVID-19. Across the study: The United States, Italy and Spain were the sources of the acute and convalescent COVID-19 samples. PBMCs, B-cell-depleted T cells, or T cells were the source of the cDNA or gDNA that made up the material.

V was clipped by 4 bases and J by 10 bases, with 25 bases between them. Germline V CDR1 and CDR2: MNHEY, SMNVEV (reference sequence). The CDR3 extends over 16 amino acids. Original processing notes: Amplification from reference gene primers served as the basis for estimated nucleated cell counts. Here immunoSEQ multiplex PCR was the method, and the copy in TCRdb shows in-frame clones only, minus some. That table furnishes V, J and clone size, whereas the DNA furnished D and trimming. The table has 150,000 to 200,000 clones, approximately 86% seen once. The chain couples TRBV27 to TRBJ1-1; tentative D call: TRBD1 (6 bases). Sequenced: peripheral blood. The clonotype originates from a woman older than 75 in a cohort sampled during active or convalescent COVID-19. The CDR3 loop is CASSSNNRPTGRGAFF. CDR3 nucleotides: TGTGCCAGCAGTTCCAACAATAGGCCTACAGGGCGAGGAGCTTTCTTT.